Listed here is a single T cell receptor beta chain. Its target is unknown. The CDR3 loop spans 13 amino acids. Deletions cut 0 bases from V and 4 bases from J, with 6 bases between. CDR1 is SNHLY, CDR2 FYNNEI, per germline. CDR3 and TCR beta VDJ profiling relied on genomic DNA as the template. One entry per CDR3 protein, called by TCRdb with MiXCR from the reads. Here the sample spans nearly 60,000 distinct CDR3 sequences, roughly three fifths being singletons. The data derive from a study of CD8+CD57+ T cells in acquired aplastic anemia. Study summary: Sorted CD4+ and CD8+ cell DNA averaged approximately 3.4 ug.

Whole-study results and caveats: A set of twenty-nine CD8+ CDR3 sequences was shared between patients and controls, and these sequences appeared highly expressed in patients. Patients and controls were not found to differ significantly in CD8+ Simpson's diversity.

Whoever was chosen for sequencing had shown CD8+CD57+ cell expansion by flow cytometry. The patients all had a severe acquired aplastic anemia diagnosis. What was sequenced was sorted CD4+, CD8+, or CD8+CD57+ T cells (not recorded which) from PBMCs. The sequence was collected from a human donor with aplastic anemia. V and J are TRBV2 and TRBJ1-2; D remains ambiguous. For the CDR3, the DNA is TGTGCCAGCAGTGAAGCCAGACGCTATGGCTACACCTTC. Amino acid sequence: CASSEARRYGYTF.